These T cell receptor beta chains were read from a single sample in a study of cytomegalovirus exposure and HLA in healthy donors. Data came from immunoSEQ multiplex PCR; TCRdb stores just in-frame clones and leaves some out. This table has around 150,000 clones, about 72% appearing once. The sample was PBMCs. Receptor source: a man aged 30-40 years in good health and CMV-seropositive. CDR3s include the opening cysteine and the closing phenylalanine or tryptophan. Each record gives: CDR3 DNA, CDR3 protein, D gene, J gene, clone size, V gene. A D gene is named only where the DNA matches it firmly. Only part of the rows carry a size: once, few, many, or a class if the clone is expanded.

cdr3_nt: TGTGCCAGCAGCCCGGGACAGGGAATGAACACTGAAGCTTTCTTT
cdr3_aa: CASSPGQGMNTEAFF
d_call: TRBD1
j_call: TRBJ1-1
clone_size: NA
v_call: TRBV7-8

cdr3_nt: TGTGCCAGCAGTCAAGACAGATTCTATGGCTACACCTTC
cdr3_aa: CASSQDRFYGYTF
d_call: NA
j_call: TRBJ1-2
clone_size: NA
v_call: TRBV2

cdr3_nt: TGTGCCAGCAGCGTAGATCGGGGGGGATTAGATGAGCAGTTCTTC
cdr3_aa: CASSVDRGGLDEQFF
d_call: TRBD2
j_call: TRBJ2-1
clone_size: NA
v_call: TRBV9

cdr3_nt: TGTGCTATCCCGCGGAGCGGCGAAAAACTGTTTTTT
cdr3_aa: CAIPRSGEKLFF
d_call: NA
j_call: TRBJ1-4
clone_size: NA
v_call: TRBV2

cdr3_nt: TGTGCCATCAGCCCGGGACAGGGAGGTTCTGAAAAACTGTTTTTT
cdr3_aa: CAISPGQGGSEKLFF
d_call: TRBD1
j_call: TRBJ1-4
clone_size: few
v_call: TRBV10-3

cdr3_nt: TGTGCCAGAACCAAGGGGACAGGGGGAACTGAAGCTTTCTTT
cdr3_aa: CARTKGTGGTEAFF
d_call: TRBD1
j_call: TRBJ1-1
clone_size: NA
v_call: TRBV2

cdr3_nt: TGTGCCACTCGACGGACGGGAACCTACGAGCAGTACTTC
cdr3_aa: CATRRTGTYEQYF
d_call: NA
j_call: TRBJ2-7
clone_size: few
v_call: TRBV19

cdr3_nt: TGTGCCTGGAGTGGAGGGGGGGTAGAAGAGACCCAGTACTTC
cdr3_aa: CAWSGGGVEETQYF
d_call: NA
j_call: TRBJ2-5
clone_size: NA
v_call: TRBV30

cdr3_nt: TGTGCCAGCAGCTTATCTAGCGGGGACTCCTACAATGAGCAGTTCTTC
cdr3_aa: CASSLSSGDSYNEQFF
d_call: TRBD2
j_call: TRBJ2-1
clone_size: NA
v_call: TRBV7-6

cdr3_nt: TGTGCCAGTAGTTCAGGACAGGGACAAGAGACCCAGTACTTC
cdr3_aa: CASSSGQGQETQYF
d_call: TRBD1
j_call: TRBJ2-5
clone_size: NA
v_call: TRBV19

cdr3_nt: TGTGCCAGCTCTCAATCGACTAGCGCGACAGATACGCAGTATTTT
cdr3_aa: CASSQSTSATDTQYF
d_call: TRBD2
j_call: TRBJ2-3
clone_size: NA
v_call: TRBV18

cdr3_nt: TGTGCCTGGGCAGGCTCCTATAATTCACCCCTCCACTTT
cdr3_aa: CAWAGSYNSPLHF
d_call: NA
j_call: TRBJ1-6
clone_size: NA
v_call: TRBV30

cdr3_nt: TGTGCCAGCTCACAAGGGGGCTCAGAGACCCAGTACTTC
cdr3_aa: CASSQGGSETQYF
d_call: TRBD1
j_call: TRBJ2-5
clone_size: NA
v_call: TRBV18

cdr3_nt: TGTGCCAGCAGTGTCCAACAGAACACCGGGGAGCTGTTTTTT
cdr3_aa: CASSVQQNTGELFF
d_call: NA
j_call: TRBJ2-2
clone_size: NA
v_call: TRBV2

cdr3_nt: TGTGCCGGAGCGGGGGGGGCCCCCGGGGAGCTGTTTTTT
cdr3_aa: CAGAGGAPGELFF
d_call: TRBD2
j_call: TRBJ2-2
clone_size: once
v_call: TRBV28

cdr3_nt: TGTGCCAGCAGCCAAGGGCGGGGGATCTCTGGGGCCAACGTCCTGACTTTC
cdr3_aa: CASSQGRGISGANVLTF
d_call: TRBD2
j_call: TRBJ2-6
clone_size: few
v_call: TRBV4-2

cdr3_nt: TGTGCCAGCAGTCCGCGGACAGGAGCTAGCAATCAGCCCCAGCATTTT
cdr3_aa: CASSPRTGASNQPQHF
d_call: TRBD1
j_call: TRBJ1-5
clone_size: NA
v_call: TRBV28

cdr3_nt: TGCGCCAGCAGCTTCCCACTAGCGGGGGTAGATACGCAGTATTTT
cdr3_aa: CASSFPLAGVDTQYF
d_call: TRBD2
j_call: TRBJ2-3
clone_size: NA
v_call: TRBV5-1

cdr3_nt: TGTGCCAGCAGCTTAGCCCATGGGGGGTCCTACGAGCAGTACTTC
cdr3_aa: CASSLAHGGSYEQYF
d_call: NA
j_call: TRBJ2-7
clone_size: NA
v_call: TRBV7-2

cdr3_nt: TGCGCCAGCAGCTTGGACACAGGTATTAATCAGCCCCAGCATTTT
cdr3_aa: CASSLDTGINQPQHF
d_call: NA
j_call: TRBJ1-5
clone_size: NA
v_call: TRBV5-1

cdr3_nt: TGCGCCAGCAGCTTCTGGGGCGGGGGGGCGATGGAGACCCAGTACTTC
cdr3_aa: CASSFWGGGAMETQYF
d_call: TRBD2
j_call: TRBJ2-5
clone_size: once
v_call: TRBV5-1

cdr3_nt: TGTGCCAGCAGACCGGGACAGAGGATTATTGAAGCTTTCTTT
cdr3_aa: CASRPGQRIIEAFF
d_call: TRBD1
j_call: TRBJ1-1
clone_size: NA
v_call: TRBV7-2

cdr3_nt: TGTGCCAGCAGTACCCGACTTGAGCAAGAGACCCAGTACTTC
cdr3_aa: CASSTRLEQETQYF
d_call: NA
j_call: TRBJ2-5
clone_size: NA
v_call: TRBV6-6

cdr3_nt: TGCGCCAGCAGCTTGTGGACAGGGTTCGGCGGGGAGCTGTTTTTT
cdr3_aa: CASSLWTGFGGELFF
d_call: TRBD1
j_call: TRBJ2-2
clone_size: few
v_call: TRBV5-1

cdr3_nt: TGTGCCAGCAGCTCTGGACAGGGGTATTTCGAGCAGTACTTC
cdr3_aa: CASSSGQGYFEQYF
d_call: TRBD1
j_call: TRBJ2-7
clone_size: NA
v_call: TRBV7-9

cdr3_nt: TGTGCCAGCAGCTATTCCGGGACAGGAGCCGGCGAGCAGTACTTC
cdr3_aa: CASSYSGTGAGEQYF
d_call: TRBD1
j_call: TRBJ2-7
clone_size: NA
v_call: TRBV7-2

cdr3_nt: TGCGCCAGCAGTGAGTCGGGGGGACTAGCGGGGGGGGCCGATACGCAGTATTTT
cdr3_aa: CASSESGGLAGGADTQYF
d_call: TRBD2
j_call: TRBJ2-3
clone_size: NA
v_call: TRBV10-1

cdr3_nt: TGTGCCAGCAGACCTTCGGGGGAAACGATCTATGGCTACACCTTC
cdr3_aa: CASRPSGETIYGYTF
d_call: NA
j_call: TRBJ1-2
clone_size: NA
v_call: TRBV28

cdr3_nt: TGTGCCAGCAGCCCACCGGTTCGGGGGGCGAACACCGGGGAGCTGTTTTTT
cdr3_aa: CASSPPVRGANTGELFF
d_call: TRBD2
j_call: TRBJ2-2
clone_size: NA
v_call: TRBV7-9

cdr3_nt: TGTGCCAGCAGCTTCACTCCAGGGGGGTACGAGCAGTACTTC
cdr3_aa: CASSFTPGGYEQYF
d_call: NA
j_call: TRBJ2-7
clone_size: NA
v_call: TRBV9

cdr3_nt: TGTGCCAGCAGCGCCGGCGGGACAGGGGGGACAGATACGCAGTATTTT
cdr3_aa: CASSAGGTGGTDTQYF
d_call: TRBD1
j_call: TRBJ2-3
clone_size: few
v_call: TRBV5-4

cdr3_nt: TGTGCCAGCAGTGGAAACGGCCGGGCTGAAGCTTTCTTT
cdr3_aa: CASSGNGRAEAFF
d_call: NA
j_call: TRBJ1-1
clone_size: NA
v_call: TRBV2

cdr3_nt: TGCGCCAGCAGTATGGGACAGGTGGGGGACGAGCAGTACTTC
cdr3_aa: CASSMGQVGDEQYF
d_call: TRBD1
j_call: TRBJ2-7
clone_size: NA
v_call: TRBV5-1

cdr3_nt: TGTGCCAGCAGCTTAGCCCCCGGCCTAGGACAGGGGGCTGCAGATGGCTACACCTTC
cdr3_aa: CASSLAPGLGQGAADGYTF
d_call: TRBD1
j_call: TRBJ1-2
clone_size: few
v_call: TRBV11-1

cdr3_nt: TGTGCCAGCAGCATTAGCGGGGGGGCCGACGAGCAGTACTTC
cdr3_aa: CASSISGGADEQYF
d_call: TRBD2
j_call: TRBJ2-7
clone_size: once
v_call: TRBV7-3

cdr3_nt: TGTGCCAGCAGTTTACGGGAGTCCCATGAGCAGTTCTTC
cdr3_aa: CASSLRESHEQFF
d_call: NA
j_call: TRBJ2-1
clone_size: NA
v_call: TRBV28

cdr3_nt: TGTGCCAGCAGTCGGACATTAACTTTCTTT
cdr3_aa: CASSRTLTFF
d_call: NA
j_call: TRBJ1-1
clone_size: few
v_call: TRBV2

cdr3_nt: TGTGCCAGCAGCCCGGGACAGGGTACGAACACTGAAGCTTCCTTT
cdr3_aa: CASSPGQGTNTEASF
d_call: TRBD1
j_call: TRBJ1-1
clone_size: NA
v_call: TRBV7-9

cdr3_nt: TGTGCCAGTAGGTCCCAGGGTATCGACACTGAAGCTTTCTTT
cdr3_aa: CASRSQGIDTEAFF
d_call: NA
j_call: TRBJ1-1
clone_size: NA
v_call: TRBV19

cdr3_nt: TGCGCCAGCGCAAGATGGGACAGGGCCCTAAGCAACACAGATACGCAGTATTTT
cdr3_aa: CASARWDRALSNTDTQYF
d_call: TRBD1
j_call: TRBJ2-3
clone_size: NA
v_call: TRBV5-1

cdr3_nt: TGTGCCTGGAGCGATTACGGACAGGGCAATGAAAAACTGTTTTTT
cdr3_aa: CAWSDYGQGNEKLFF
d_call: TRBD1
j_call: TRBJ1-4
clone_size: NA
v_call: TRBV30

cdr3_nt: TGTGCCAGCAGCTGGGGGGGTAATGAGCAGTTCTTC
cdr3_aa: CASSWGGNEQFF
d_call: TRBD2
j_call: TRBJ2-1
clone_size: NA
v_call: TRBV5-8

cdr3_nt: TGCGCCAGCAGCTTGGACAGGGGGAATGGCTACACCTTC
cdr3_aa: CASSLDRGNGYTF
d_call: TRBD1
j_call: TRBJ1-2
clone_size: NA
v_call: TRBV5-1

cdr3_nt: TGCGCCAGCAGCCAAGATAGGACAGGGGCGCGAAACACCATATATTTT
cdr3_aa: CASSQDRTGARNTIYF
d_call: TRBD1
j_call: TRBJ1-3
clone_size: NA
v_call: TRBV4-3

cdr3_nt: TGTGCTAGTGGTCAGCTTGACAGGGACTATAATTCACCCCTCCACTTT
cdr3_aa: CASGQLDRDYNSPLHF
d_call: TRBD1
j_call: TRBJ1-6
clone_size: NA
v_call: TRBV12-5

cdr3_nt: TGTGCCAGCAGTTTACACCCAGGACAGGGGGGAACCGGGGAGCTGTTTTTT
cdr3_aa: CASSLHPGQGGTGELFF
d_call: TRBD1
j_call: TRBJ2-2
clone_size: few
v_call: TRBV28

cdr3_nt: TGTGCCAGCAGGCCGGGACAGCAATCGTACCGGCCGGGAAACACCATATATTTT
cdr3_aa: CASRPGQQSYRPGNTIYF
d_call: TRBD1
j_call: TRBJ1-3
clone_size: NA
v_call: TRBV2

cdr3_nt: TGTGCCAGCAGTGAAGCGCTTCTGGGCGGCGGGGACACTGAAGCTTTCTTT
cdr3_aa: CASSEALLGGGDTEAFF
d_call: NA
j_call: TRBJ1-1
clone_size: NA
v_call: TRBV2

cdr3_nt: TGTGCCAGCGGGAGCTCCTACGAGCAGTACTTC
cdr3_aa: CASGSSYEQYF
d_call: NA
j_call: TRBJ2-7
clone_size: once
v_call: TRBV2

cdr3_nt: TGCGCCAGCAGCTTATCTAGCGGGCCCTACGAGCAGTACTTC
cdr3_aa: CASSLSSGPYEQYF
d_call: TRBD2
j_call: TRBJ2-7
clone_size: NA
v_call: TRBV5-1

cdr3_nt: TGTGCCAGCAGACCGACAGGGCTTTACAGCTACACCTTC
cdr3_aa: CASRPTGLYSYTF
d_call: TRBD1
j_call: TRBJ1-2
clone_size: NA
v_call: TRBV27

cdr3_nt: TGTGCCAGCGGAAGACAGAATGAGCAGTTCTTC
cdr3_aa: CASGRQNEQFF
d_call: NA
j_call: TRBJ2-1
clone_size: NA
v_call: TRBV14

cdr3_nt: TGTGCCAGCAGCTCCTACAGGGCAACTAATGAAAAACTGTTTTTT
cdr3_aa: CASSSYRATNEKLFF
d_call: NA
j_call: TRBJ1-4
clone_size: few
v_call: TRBV7-9

cdr3_nt: TGTGCCAGCAGACTAGCGGGGGTGAGTGAGCAGTACTTC
cdr3_aa: CASRLAGVSEQYF
d_call: TRBD2
j_call: TRBJ2-7
clone_size: NA
v_call: TRBV5-6

cdr3_nt: TGTGCCTGGAGTGTACAATTAGGGGGTACCTACAATGAGCAGTTCTTC
cdr3_aa: CAWSVQLGGTYNEQFF
d_call: NA
j_call: TRBJ2-1
clone_size: NA
v_call: TRBV30

cdr3_nt: TGTGCCAGTAGCCCTGAGGATGACAATCAGCCCCAGCATTTT
cdr3_aa: CASSPEDDNQPQHF
d_call: NA
j_call: TRBJ1-5
clone_size: NA
v_call: TRBV19

cdr3_nt: TGTGCCACCAGCAGGGGCGTTACAGGGGGCTCCTACAATGAGCAGTTCTTC
cdr3_aa: CATSRGVTGGSYNEQFF
d_call: TRBD1
j_call: TRBJ2-1
clone_size: NA
v_call: TRBV15

cdr3_nt: TGCGCCAGCAAAAAAACCGGACAGGGCAATCAGCCCCAGCATTTT
cdr3_aa: CASKKTGQGNQPQHF
d_call: TRBD1
j_call: TRBJ1-5
clone_size: NA
v_call: TRBV10-1

cdr3_nt: TGCGCCAGCACCCTGACAGGGGGCGGTGAAAAACTGTTTTTT
cdr3_aa: CASTLTGGGEKLFF
d_call: TRBD1
j_call: TRBJ1-4
clone_size: few
v_call: TRBV10-1

cdr3_nt: TGCGCCAGCAGCTTGCGGTTAGCGGGGGGCGCCCTCCAAGAGACCCAGTACTTC
cdr3_aa: CASSLRLAGGALQETQYF
d_call: TRBD2
j_call: TRBJ2-5
clone_size: once
v_call: TRBV5-1